The 10 T cell receptor beta chains given below trace back to one sample, sequenced in a study of blood T cell repertoires in COVID-19. Sequencing was performed with immunoSEQ multiplex PCR; in TCRdb, only in-frame clones are kept and a portion is missing. The repertoire holds some 240,000 clones, with less than 90% as singletons. Sequences were obtained from peripheral blood. Receptors were obtained from a woman aged 40 to 50 who had recovered from COVID-19.

This clone was observed a handful of times. CDR3 nucleotides: TGTGCCAGCAGCTCAGTCGGGTCGGGGGAGCTGTTTTTT. Protein: CASSSVGSGELFF. The rearrangement uses TRBV7-3 and TRBJ2-2, with D uncertain. CDR3 size: 13 residues. Germline CDR1 is SGHTA and CDR2 is FQGTGA. V was trimmed by 4 bases and J by 8 bases, leaving 11 bases between them.

The V call is TRBV19, the J call TRBJ2-3; 8 nucleotides match TRBD1. The CDR3 contains 16 residues. Germline lookup yields CDR1 LNHDA and CDR2 SQIVND (reference sequence). V was pared by 6 bases and J by 1 base, with 9 bases of the junction left unmatched. In nucleotides, the CDR3 is TGTGCCAGTAGGACCTCCGGGACAGGCCGCACAGATACGCAGTATTTT. It specifies CASRTSGTGRTDTQYF.

In its sample, this clone was seen a few times. V is TRBV9 and J is TRBJ2-2; possibly TRBD1 for D (5 bases). Germline values: CDR1 SGDLS, CDR2 YYNGEE. Trimming stripped 6 bases from V and 2 bases from J, with 11 bases between. The CDR3 spans 14 residues. The CDR3 loop is CASKERTNTGELFF. Here the CDR3 DNA reads TGTGCCAGCAAAGAGAGGACAAACACCGGGGAGCTGTTTTTT.

The chain has TRBV6-5 and TRBJ1-6, with D perhaps TRBD1 (5 bases). CDR3 size: 14 residues. V lost 6 bases and J 7 bases, leaving 13 bases between the germline ends. Per germline, CDR1 MNHEY and CDR2 SVGAGI. CDR3 coding DNA: TGTGCCAGCAGCCAGGGTAGTCCCAATTCACCCCTCCACTTT. It translates to CASSQGSPNSPLHF.

J is TRBJ1-1 and V is TRBV2; weak D call: TRBD1 (6 bases). CDR1 is SNHLY, CDR2 FYNNEI, per germline. The CDR3 has 14 amino acids. Trimming took 6 bases from V and 0 from J, leaving 11 bases between them. The CDR3 sequence is CASRKDSLNTEAFF. CDR3 nucleotides: TGTGCCAGCAGAAAGGACAGTTTGAACACTGAAGCTTTCTTT.

The chain joins TRBV5-1 to TRBJ1-1; no firm D call. This CDR3 has 11 residues. The germline V gene has CDR1 SGHRS and CDR2 YFSETQ. Trimming stripped 5 bases from V and 6 bases from J, with 8 bases between. The CDR3 reads CASRETSEAFF. The CDR3 region has the DNA TGCGCCAGCAGGGAGACCTCTGAAGCTTTCTTT.

The CDR3 region is CASKLQGKPSPLHF. In nucleotides, the CDR3 is TGTGCCAGCAAACTACAGGGGAAGCCATCACCCCTCCACTTT. The chain carries TRBV2 and TRBJ1-6, with TRBD1 identical over 7 bases. Losses at the gene ends were 7 bases for V and 10 bases for J; bases not matched to a gene: 10. CDR3 length equals 14 residues. The germline V gene encodes CDR1 SNHLY and CDR2 FYNNEI.

The gene calls are TRBV5-1 and TRBJ1-2, with 7 positions matching TRBD1. J lost 4 bases, V lost 4 bases, and 10 bases had no gene match. The germline gives CDR1 SGHRS, CDR2 YFSETQ. The CDR3 covers 15 residues. CDR3 DNA: TGCGCCAGCAGCCCCGGGACAGTTCTATCCTATGGCTACACCTTC. Translating gives CASSPGTVLSYGYTF.

J is TRBJ1-5 and V is TRBV7-2; D might be TRBD1 (5 bases). The V end was cut by 1 base, the J end by 5 bases, with 6 bases between. Germline CDR1 is SGHTA and CDR2 is FQGNSA. This CDR3 spans 13 amino acids. In DNA, the CDR3 is TGTGCCAGCAGCTTAGTCAGGGATCAGCCCCAGCATTTT. Protein product: CASSLVRDQPQHF. Full variable domain (rest looked up from reference TRBV7-2 and TRBJ1-5): GAGVSQSPSNKVTEKGKDVELRCDPISGHTALYWYRQSLGQGLEFLIYFQGNSAPDKSGLPSDRFSAERTGGSVSTLTIQRTQQEDSAVYLCASSLVRDQPQHFGDGTRLSIL.

The chain recombines TRBV7-6 with TRBJ1-1, with 8 bases identical to TRBD1. Germline V gene lookup returns CDR1 SGHVS and CDR2 FNYEAQ. After removal of 4 bases from V and 7 bases from J, the junction contained 23 bases not matched to a gene. The CDR3 has 19 amino acids. The CDR3 spells CASSSGPPGTGGGSGEAFF. Written as DNA, the CDR3 is TGTGCCAGCAGCTCGGGCCCCCCAGGGACAGGAGGGGGATCAGGTGAAGCTTTCTTT.